The clone carrying this TCR beta chain was picked up many times. These data originate in a study of T cell repertoires in cytomegalovirus infection. Trimming took 6 bases from V and 3 from J; bases not matched to a gene: 10. The length of the CDR3 is 16 residues. TCRdb independently ran MiXCR on the reads; one entry per CDR3 protein. Of 150,000 to 180,000 distinct CDR3 sequences detected, 23% appear once; the ten largest clones hold approximately 10%. Sample: PBMCs. The TCR was taken from a human donor in good health (CMV status not recorded). Some clones in this sample may be carry-over from other donors' samples. The rearrangement links TRBV12-3 or TRBV12-4 to TRBJ2-1; 8 nucleotides align to TRBD2. CDR3 loop: CASSLSGSGNYNEQFF. The DNA for the CDR3 is TGTGCCAGCAGCCTGAGCGGGAGTGGGAACTACAATGAGCAGTTCTTC.